The 25 T cell receptor beta chains below come from one sample, sequenced in a study of beta chain features in type 1 diabetes (dated by TCRdb to the late 2010s). Results and caveats for the whole study, not just this receptor: In all four CD4+ subsets, TCRB CDR3 length was moderately but significantly shorter in type 1 diabetes patients.

Library prep was done by the immunoSEQ multiplex PCR assay. All of the isolated RNA was reverse transcribed with the High Capacity cDNA Reverse Transcription Kit, so expressed TCRB transcripts were sequenced. TCRdb stores this immuneACCESS table with in-frame sequences only. Part of the clones is absent; in the studies checked, under half of the shortfall reflects unresolved V genes, and no reason is known for the rest. The table for this sample lists hundreds of thousands of clones; over 13% of them were counted only once. Just under 0.04% of the sample is held by the ten biggest clonotypes. These receptors' targets are unknown. The sample taken for sequencing was naive CD4+ T cells from blood. The cell subset or site label of this sample denotes: true naive CD4+ T cells. These receptors all come from a man aged 18 to 29 with type 1 diabetes.

In regard to this clone: The sample carries other DNA sequences with the same CDR3. The gene calls are TRBV5-6 and TRBJ1-2, with D unclear. This CDR3 has 12 amino acids. Germline V lookup: CDR1 SGHDT, CDR2 YYEEEE. Trimming took 0 bases from V and 3 from J, leaving 3 bases between them. The chain's CDR3 is CASSLEDYGYTF. The CDR3, as DNA: TGTGCCAGCAGCTTGGAGGACTATGGCTACACCTTC.

The sample holds a few counts of this clone. The gene calls are TRBV23-1 and TRBJ2-6, with D possibly TRBD1 on 5 matching bases. TRBV23-1 is identified as an open reading frame with a role that is uncertain. Trimming removed 4 bases from V and 2 bases from J, with 24 bases in between. The CDR3 contains 20 residues. The CDR3 region is CASSPPHRQRKWPGANVLTF. In DNA form, the CDR3 reads TGCGCCAGCAGTCCCCCCCACCGACAGCGAAAGTGGCCTGGGGCCAACGTCCTGACTTTC.

This clone showed up just a few times. The rearrangement uses TRBV29-1 and TRBJ2-7; D might be TRBD2 (5 bases). Trimming stripped 5 bases from V and 2 bases from J, with 13 bases between. Germline V gene lookup returns CDR1 SQVTM and CDR2 ANQGSEA. The CDR3 has 13 amino acids. CDR3 in DNA: TGCAGCGTTCGGGGAATTGGGACCTACGAGCAGTACTTC. This codes for CSVRGIGTYEQYF.

The rearrangement uses TRBV29-1 and TRBJ2-3; tentative D call: TRBD1 (5 bases). Germline CDR1 reads SQVTM; CDR2 reads ANQGSEA. The CDR3 extends over 13 amino acids. V was clipped by 6 bases and J by 2 bases, with 12 bases between them. In DNA, the CDR3 is TGCAGCGTGGACGTGGACACCACAGATACGCAGTATTTT. It translates to CSVDVDTTDTQYF.

The chain is built from TRBV7-2 and TRBJ1-6, with D possibly being TRBD1 (6 bases). This CDR3 comprises 15 residues. CDR1 is SGHTA and CDR2 is FQGNSA in the germline V gene. Trimming removed 2 bases from V and 10 bases from J, with 15 bases in between. Written as DNA, the CDR3 is TGTGCCAGCAGCTTAAGCGAGGGGGTAGGATCACCCCTCCACTTT. Amino acid sequence: CASSLSEGVGSPLHF.

This clone has more than one count but fewer than ten. The chain combines TRBV4-1 with TRBJ2-1; TRBD2 matches at 7 bases. The CDR3 has 15 residues. V lost 0 bases, J lost 3 bases, and 2 bases stayed unmatched. Per the germline V gene, CDR1 is MGHRA and CDR2 is YSYEKL. The CDR3 reads CASSQDGGSYNEQFF. Written as DNA, the CDR3 is TGCGCCAGCAGCCAAGACGGGGGGAGCTACAATGAGCAGTTCTTC.

This clone was picked up a small number of times. The chain couples TRBV9 to TRBJ2-5; D uncertain. V dropped 0 bases and J dropped 0 bases, with 6 bases sitting between them. CDR1 SGDLS and CDR2 YYNGEE come from the germline V gene. This CDR3 comprises 14 residues. CDR3 in amino acids: CASSVEGHQETQYF. The DNA of the CDR3 is TGTGCCAGCAGCGTAGAGGGCCACCAAGAGACCCAGTACTTC.

CDR3 coding DNA: TGTGCCAGCAGCCCCGACAGGTCCGTGGGCTACACCTTC. Translating it yields CASSPDRSVGYTF. The rearrangement links TRBV7-2 to TRBJ1-2; TRBD1 might be the D (6 bases). The germline V gene has CDR1 SGHTA and CDR2 FQGNSA. This CDR3 region has 13 residues. The V end was cut by 5 bases, the J end by 8 bases, with 15 bases between.

This clone was observed a few times. The chain couples TRBV21-1 to TRBJ1-4. TRBV21-1 is a pseudogene segment. The CDR3 totals 17 residues. CDR3 sequence (DNA): TGTGCCAGCAGCAACCCTCAAGGAGTTGATTCGAGTGAAAAACTGTTTTTT. It encodes CASSNPQGVDSSEKLFF.

The rearrangement uses TRBV11-2 and TRBJ2-7; D is undetermined. The CDR3 runs 12 residues. The ends were cut back, 7 bases at V and 5 bases at J, with 12 bases in the middle. The germline CDR1 and CDR2 sequences are SGHAT and FQNNGV. CDR3 DNA: TGTGCCAGCACCCCCCAAGGGAACGAGCAGTACTTC. The encoded protein is CASTPQGNEQYF.

The rearrangement uses TRBV30 and TRBJ2-7, with 8 bases that match TRBD1. The CDR3 totals 13 residues. Germline lookup yields CDR1 GTSNPN and CDR2 SVGIG (reference sequence). The trim removed 3 bases at V and 5 bases at J, leaving 6 bases unmatched. Here the CDR3 reads CAWRDRVGHEQYF. CDR3 bases: TGTGCCTGGAGGGACAGGGTGGGCCACGAGCAGTACTTC. Looking up the rest from reference TRBV30 and TRBJ2-7 gives the full variable domain: SQTIHQWPATLVQPVGSPLSLECTVEGTSNPNLYWYRQAAGRGLQLLFYSVGIGQISSEVPQNLSASRPQDRQFILSSKKLLLSDSGFYLCAWRDRVGHEQYFGPGTRLTVT.

V and J are TRBV7-2 and TRBJ2-6, with TRBD2 matching over 10 bases. CDR3 length equals 17 residues. Germline V gene data show CDR1 as SGHTA and CDR2 as FQGNSA. With V trimmed by 5 bases and J by 1 base, 5 bases remained unmatched. The CDR3 sequence: CASSTGLAVSGANVLTF. For the CDR3, the DNA is TGTGCCAGCAGCACAGGACTAGCGGTGTCTGGGGCCAACGTCCTGACTTTC.

There are a few counts of this clone. The chain recombines TRBV30 with TRBJ2-2; no clear D. V lost 4 bases and J lost 11, with 11 bases in between. Per germline, CDR1 GTSNPN and CDR2 SVGIG (reference sequence). The CDR3 contains 11 residues. As DNA, the CDR3 is TGTGCCTGGATAGGTGGTATCGAGCTGTTTTTT. Its translation: CAWIGGIELFF.

The chain joins TRBV19 to TRBJ1-1; TRBD1 is a possible D gene (6 bases). CDR1 LNHDA and CDR2 SQIVND come from the germline V gene (reference sequence). The CDR3 length is 14 residues. Trimming removed 7 bases from V and 8 bases from J, with 20 bases in between. CDR3 coding DNA: TGTGCCAGTAACAGGGCGGAGAGGGGGTTCGAAGCTTTCTTT. Translated: CASNRAERGFEAFF.

V and J are TRBV4-3 and TRBJ2-2, with D unresolved. CDR1 is LGHNA and CDR2 is YSLEER in the germline V gene. The ends were cut back, 6 bases at V and 2 bases at J, with 10 bases in the middle. This CDR3 is built from 14 residues. The CDR3 region has the DNA TGCGCCAGCAGTACTCCCAGAAACACCGGGGAGCTGTTTTTT. Amino acids: CASSTPRNTGELFF.

V usage is TRBV14 and J usage is TRBJ2-2; D may match TRBD1 or TRBD2 (5 bases each). The CDR3 totals 17 residues. The V and J ends lost 0 bases and 5 bases respectively, with 16 bases between them. Germline lookup yields CDR1 SGHDN and CDR2 FVKESK. This CDR3 is CASSQEVGGSGTGELFF. CDR3 DNA: TGTGCCAGCAGCCAAGAAGTTGGGGGTTCGGGGACCGGGGAGCTGTTTTTT.

This rearrangement joins TRBV30 to TRBJ1-6; D is perhaps TRBD1 (5 bases). This CDR3 comprises 12 residues. Germline loops: CDR1 GTSNPN, CDR2 SVGIG (reference sequence). V gave up 7 bases and J gave up 7 bases, with 11 bases separating them. CDR3 coding DNA: TGTGCCTCTTATCGGGGGAATTCACCCCTCCACTTT. Protein sequence: CASYRGNSPLHF.

Turning to this clone: Other nucleotide sequences in the sample specify the same CDR3. The gene calls are TRBV7-2 and TRBJ2-1; D might be TRBD2 (5 bases). The CDR3 is 14 residues long. CDR1 SGHTA and CDR2 FQGNSA come from the germline V gene. Trimming took 2 bases from V and 1 from J, leaving 6 bases between them. This CDR3 reads CASSLPGSYNEQFF. The CDR3 DNA follows: TGTGCCAGCAGCTTACCGGGGTCCTACAATGAGCAGTTCTTC. Full variable domain (missing parts from reference TRBV7-2 and TRBJ2-1): GAGVSQSPSNKVTEKGKDVELRCDPISGHTALYWYRQSLGQGLEFLIYFQGNSAPDKSGLPSDRFSAERTGGSVSTLTIQRTQQEDSAVYLCASSLPGSYNEQFFGPGTRLTVL.

V usage is TRBV5-1 and J usage is TRBJ1-2, with a tentative D call TRBD1 (5 bases). Trimming stripped 0 bases from V and 3 bases from J, with 12 bases between. The CDR3 covers 15 residues. Per germline, CDR1 SGHRS and CDR2 YFSETQ. Here the CDR3 DNA reads TGCGCCAGCAGCTTGGTTCCCGACAGCTACTATGGCTACACCTTC. It is translated as CASSLVPDSYYGYTF.

The chain has TRBV30 and TRBJ2-7; tentatively, D is TRBD1 (7 bases). Trimming left V 2 bases short and J 4 bases short, with 18 bases between. Per germline, CDR1 GTSNPN and CDR2 SVGIG (reference sequence). The CDR3 runs 15 residues. The CDR3 protein is CAWSQGGTLDYEQYF. The CDR3 DNA follows: TGTGCCTGGAGTCAGGGGGGTACGCTGGATTACGAGCAGTACTTC.

V gene TRBV29-1 combines with J gene TRBJ2-4; perhaps TRBD1 as D (6 bases). CDR1 SQVTM and CDR2 ANQGSEA come from the germline V gene. Deletions cut 2 bases from V and 9 bases from J, with 14 bases between. The length of the CDR3 is 13 residues. The CDR3 DNA reads TGCAGCGTTGAATTGGGGGCGCAAGGCATTCAGTACTTC. Translated: CSVELGAQGIQYF.

The chain has TRBV19 and TRBJ1-5; D is uncertain. Germline lookup yields CDR1 LNHDA and CDR2 SQIVND (reference sequence). The CDR3 has 13 amino acids. V lost 11 bases to trimming and J lost 0 bases, with 11 bases between them. This CDR3 reads CASSGDSNQPQHF. The CDR3 coding sequence is TGTGCCTCGTCCGGGGATAGCAATCAGCCCCAGCATTTT.

This clone has only a few counts. This sequence joins TRBV5-1 and TRBJ2-1, with 8 positions matching TRBD2. The CDR3 extends over 15 amino acids. Germline trimming cut 9 bases from V and 2 bases from J; bases unmatched to any gene: 10. The germline V gene has CDR1 SGHRS and CDR2 YFSETQ. DNA for the CDR3: TGCGCCATTGAGAGGATAGCGGGACCCTACAATGAGCAGTTCTTC. Translated, it gives CAIERIAGPYNEQFF.

This clone has only a few counts. J is TRBJ1-5 and V is TRBV5-6, with TRBD1 matching over 9 bases. CDR3 size: 14 residues. Unmatched junction bases numbered 4, after V lost 4 bases and J lost 5 bases. CDR1 is SGHDT, CDR2 YYEEEE, per germline. In DNA, the CDR3 is TGTGCCAGCAGCGAGGGACAGGGCCATCAGCCCCAGCATTTT. Amino acids: CASSEGQGHQPQHF.

This clone was seen only a few times. The chain is built from TRBV7-9 and TRBJ1-2, with D hard to call. The V end lost 2 bases, the J end lost 2 bases, and 6 bases lay between the germline ends. Germline CDR1 is SEHNR and CDR2 is FQNEAQ (reference sequence). The CDR3 is made up of 13 amino acids. CDR3 protein: CASSLPENYGYTF. The CDR3 region has the DNA TGTGCCAGCAGCTTACCAGAGAACTATGGCTACACCTTC.